This entry lists 16 T cell receptor beta chains sequenced from one sample in a study of T-cell reconstitution after alpha-beta-depleted transplantation in children. The authors prepared the TCRbeta library with unique molecular identifiers. TCRdb used MiXCR to reprocess the PCR reads, holding one entry per CDR3 protein. Here the sample spans 450,000 to 550,000 distinct CDR3 sequences, about 10% being singletons. This specimen was PBMCs, mostly from graft donor cells, taken 180 days after TCRalphabeta/CD19-depleted stem cell transplant. The origin of the receptors is a female patient between 2 and 15 years old who had a stem cell transplant for aplastic anemia, so the T cells may come from the graft donor.

This clonotype was counted ten times or more. The CDR3 sequence is CASSYSSRLGSYEQYF. The CDR3 DNA follows: TGTGCCAGCAGTTACTCGAGTCGTTTAGGGTCCTACGAGCAGTACTTC. The V gene is TRBV6-5, the J gene TRBJ2-7; D not certain. The germline V and J ends were trimmed by 0 bases and 1 base, with 13 bases remaining between them. The germline V gene encodes CDR1 MNHEY and CDR2 SVGAGI. This CDR3 comprises 16 residues.

At least ten counts were recorded for this clonotype. The chain combines TRBV28 with TRBJ2-7; 9 bases map to TRBD1. CDR1 is MDHEN, CDR2 SYDVKM, per germline. This CDR3 is 15 amino acids long. Trimming cost V 3 bases and J 0 bases; bases outside gene matches: 3. The CDR3 nucleotides are TGTGCCAGCAGTTTGCCGGGACAGGGCTCCTACGAGCAGTACTTC. As protein: CASSLPGQGSYEQYF.

This clonotype was observed many times. The chain links TRBV5-5 to TRBJ2-7; D might be TRBD1 (6 bases). In germline, CDR1 is SGHKS, CDR2 YYEKEE (reference sequence). The CDR3 extends over 15 amino acids. V was cut by 4 bases and J by 2 bases, with 16 bases left in between. CDR3 nucleotides: TGTGCCAGCAGCACAGGGTACCCCCGAACCTACGAGCAGTACGTC. Translating it yields CASSTGYPRTYEQYV.

This clonotype has a count of ten or more. The genes are TRBV12-3 or TRBV12-4 and TRBJ1-2; 7 bases line up with TRBD1. V was pared by 6 bases and J by 10 bases, with 11 bases of the junction left unmatched. The CDR3 contains 13 residues. The CDR3 DNA is TGTGCCAGCAGGCTAGGACAGGAGATCATCTACACCTTC. Residues: CASRLGQEIIYTF.

The gene calls are TRBV5-1 and TRBJ2-5; maybe TRBD1 (5 bases). V was cut by 0 bases and J by 5 bases, with 11 bases left in between. Germline CDR1 SGHRS, CDR2 YFSETQ. The CDR3 spans 14 residues. CDR3 nucleotides: TGCGCCAGCAGCTTGGCCGACAGTGGCGAGACCCAGTACTTC. Encoded protein: CASSLADSGETQYF.

This clonotype was detected a few times. CDR3 loop: CASVLAGGDTDTQYF. In nucleotides, the CDR3 is TGTGCCAGTGTCCTCGCGGGAGGGGACACAGATACGCAGTATTTT. The chain employs TRBV6-1 and TRBJ2-3, with 9 bases that match TRBD2. The ends lost 9 bases at V and 2 bases at J; junction bases unmatched: 9. Germline assignment: CDR1 MNHNS and CDR2 SASEGT. The CDR3 is 15 residues long.

The chain has TRBV7-9 and TRBJ1-1; maybe TRBD1 (5 bases). Between the trimmed V and J ends, which lost 1 base and 0 bases, there was a span of 12 bases. CDR1 and CDR2 (germline): SEHNR, FQNEAQ (reference sequence). This CDR3 region has 16 residues. DNA of the CDR3: TGTGCCAGCAGCTTAGGTTGGGGCAGTATGAACACTGAAGCTTTCTTT. This codes for CASSLGWGSMNTEAFF.

The chain uses TRBV20-1 and TRBJ2-7; possibly TRBD2 for D (7 bases). The CDR3 totals 12 residues. V shed 6 bases and J shed 6 bases, with 15 bases lying between them. Germline assignment: CDR1 DFQATT and CDR2 SNEGSKA (reference sequence). The CDR3 protein is CSAVRGDIEQYF. CDR3 sequence (DNA): TGCAGTGCCGTACGGGGGGACATCGAGCAGTACTTC.

V gene TRBV7-6 combines with J gene TRBJ1-1, with 7 bases identical to TRBD1. The CDR3 has 14 residues. The V gene's germline CDR1 is SGHVS and CDR2 FNYEAQ. With V trimmed by 7 bases and J by 4 bases, 9 bases remained unmatched. The CDR3 DNA sequence: TGTGCCAGCATCAAGAGGACAGGTTCCACTGAAGCTTTCTTT. Its protein product is CASIKRTGSTEAFF.

This rearrangement joins TRBV9 to TRBJ2-4; 7 bases map to TRBD1. This CDR3 comprises 15 residues. The germline gives CDR1 SGDLS, CDR2 YYNGEE. V trimming: 0 bases; J trimming: 12 bases; junction bases outside the gene matches: 12. The CDR3 bases are TGTGCCAGCAGCGTAGCCCCTCGAACTGGGGACAGTCAGTACTTC. This codes for CASSVAPRTGDSQYF.

V usage is TRBV20-1 and J usage is TRBJ2-7; 11 nucleotides line up with TRBD2. CDR3 size: 18 residues. V was pared by 5 bases and J by 2 bases, with 17 bases of the junction left unmatched. Germline-derived CDR1 and CDR2 are DFQATT and SNEGSKA (reference sequence). CDR3 nucleotide sequence: TGCAGTGCTGATGACCTGGGACTAGCGGATGTGATCCCCTACGAGCAGTACTTC. As protein: CSADDLGLADVIPYEQYF.

The chain uses TRBV13 and TRBJ2-1; TRBD1 matches at 8 bases. Per germline, CDR1 PRHDT and CDR2 FYEKMQ (reference sequence). The CDR3 has 16 residues. Losses at the gene ends were 0 bases for V and 4 bases for J; bases not matched to a gene: 5. The CDR3 reads CASSLGQGAGYNEQFF. CDR3 DNA: TGTGCCAGCAGCTTAGGCCAGGGGGCAGGGTACAATGAGCAGTTCTTC.

The gene calls are TRBV2 and TRBJ2-1, with D hard to call. The CDR3 runs to 11 residues. Germline V gene lookup returns CDR1 SNHLY and CDR2 FYNNEI. Trimming stripped 4 bases from V and 14 bases from J, with 12 bases between. The CDR3 region has the DNA TGTGCCAGCAGTGGGCCTTGGGTAGAGTTCTTC. The encoded protein is CASSGPWVEFF. Full variable domain (outside the CDR3, taken from reference TRBV2 and TRBJ2-1): EPEVTQTPSHQVTQMGQEVILRCVPISNHLYFYWYRQILGQKVEFLVSFYNNEISEKSEIFDDQFSVERPDGSNFTLKIRSTKLEDSAMYFCASSGPWVEFFGPGTRLTVL.

CDR3 protein: CASTEQGIGELFF. The CDR3 region has the DNA TGTGCCAGCACCGAACAGGGTATCGGGGAGCTGTTTTTT. The chain carries TRBV7-9 and TRBJ2-2, with a possible D match to TRBD1 (6 bases). CDR3 size: 13 residues. Trimming stripped 7 bases from V and 7 bases from J, with 13 bases between. Per the germline V gene, CDR1 is SEHNR and CDR2 is FQNEAQ (reference sequence).

The chain recombines TRBV7-2 with TRBJ2-5; D possibly corresponds to TRBD2 (5 bases). The germline V gene encodes CDR1 SGHTA and CDR2 FQGNSA. The CDR3 loop spans 15 amino acids. Trimming pared 0 bases from V and 1 base from J, leaving 9 bases between. CDR3 loop: CASSLARVLQETQYF. In nucleotides, the CDR3 is TGTGCCAGCAGCTTAGCGAGGGTACTCCAAGAGACCCAGTACTTC.

V usage is TRBV25-1 and J usage is TRBJ2-7; D perhaps matches TRBD1 (6 bases). This CDR3 is built from 15 residues. Germline V gene lookup returns CDR1 MGHDK and CDR2 SYGVNS. Trimming shortened V by 6 bases and J by 0 bases, and 15 bases separated the two germline ends. In nucleotides, the CDR3 is TGTGCCAGCAGGTTTGATGGGGGCCTCTCCTACGAGCAGTACTTC. Translating gives CASRFDGGLSYEQYF.